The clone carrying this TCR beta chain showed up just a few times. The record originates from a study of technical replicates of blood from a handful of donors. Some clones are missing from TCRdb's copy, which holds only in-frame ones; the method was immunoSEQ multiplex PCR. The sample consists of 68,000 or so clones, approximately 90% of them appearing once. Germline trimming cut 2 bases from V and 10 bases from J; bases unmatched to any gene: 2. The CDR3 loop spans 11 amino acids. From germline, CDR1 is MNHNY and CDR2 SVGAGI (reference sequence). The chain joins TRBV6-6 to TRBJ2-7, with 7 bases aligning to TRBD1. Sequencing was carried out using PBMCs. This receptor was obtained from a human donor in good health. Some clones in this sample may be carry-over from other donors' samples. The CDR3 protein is CASSYRDSQYF. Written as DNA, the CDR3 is TGTGCCAGCAGTTACCGGGACAGCCAGTACTTC.